This record looks at one T cell receptor beta chain sequence and its context. Antigen unknown. The source of the sample is a study of regulatory T cells. Findings and caveats of the study: In CD3G-deficient patients, conventional CD4+ T cells were enriched for hydrophobic CDR3 residues at positions 6 and 7.

The PCR used 52 TRBV and 13 TRBJ primers. TCRdb's table, derived via immunoSEQ multiplex PCR, lists solely in-frame clones and lacks some. The sample lists roughly 15,000 clones, roughly 88% occurring once. Sorting split CD4+ cells into CD25-high CD127-low Tregs and CD25-low CD127-high conventional T cells. This sequence was found in a person aged 25 to 39 with CD3G deficiency. Sequencing was carried out using conventional CD4+ T cells sorted from blood.

CDR3: CASSEALETGGGYTF. In DNA form, the CDR3 reads TGTGCCAGCAGTGAAGCGCTTGAGACAGGGGGAGGCTACACCTTC. This chain links TRBV6-1 with TRBJ1-2; 9 bases align to TRBD1. Trimming at V came to 0 bases and at J to 8 bases, leaving 7 bases not matched to a gene. Germline V gene sequence: CDR1 MNHNS, CDR2 SASEGT. The CDR3 extends over 15 amino acids.